The source of this TCR beta chain is a study of blood T cells in healthy people across ages. A second roughly 7 to 12 cycle PCR used barcoded and J-beta primers. A minimum of 2.5 million CDR3-containing paired-end reads was obtained for each sample. From the 5' RACE reads, TCRdb called clonotypes with MiXCR, one entry per CDR3 protein. The repertoire holds approximately 850,000 distinct CDR3 sequences, with around 45% as singletons. With regard to this clonotype: The target antigen is unknown.

Study observations and caveats: It was found that TCR beta diversity correlated strongly with the percentage of naive T cells.

Germline assignment: CDR1 SGHDN and CDR2 FVKESK. CDR3 length: 15 amino acids. The V end lost 1 base, the J end lost 2 bases, and 9 bases lay between the germline ends. The sequencing input was blood. V usage is TRBV14 and J usage is TRBJ2-1; D is ambiguous. The receptor comes from a man aged 55 to 69 in good health. The CDR3 region is CASSQVDNPYNEQFF. The CDR3 region has the DNA TGTGCCAGCAGCCAAGTCGATAACCCCTACAATGAGCAGTTCTTC.